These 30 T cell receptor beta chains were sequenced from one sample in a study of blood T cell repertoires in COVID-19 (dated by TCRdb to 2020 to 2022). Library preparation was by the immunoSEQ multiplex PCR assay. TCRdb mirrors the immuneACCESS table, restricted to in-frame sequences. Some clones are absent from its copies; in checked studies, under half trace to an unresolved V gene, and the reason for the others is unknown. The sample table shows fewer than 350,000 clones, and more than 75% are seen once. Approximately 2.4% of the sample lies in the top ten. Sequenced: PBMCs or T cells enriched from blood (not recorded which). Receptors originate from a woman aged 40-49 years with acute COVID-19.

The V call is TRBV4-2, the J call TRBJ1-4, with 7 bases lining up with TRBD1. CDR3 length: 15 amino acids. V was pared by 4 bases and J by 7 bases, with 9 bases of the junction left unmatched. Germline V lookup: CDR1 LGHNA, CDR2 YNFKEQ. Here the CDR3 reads CASSPPDRRGEKLFF. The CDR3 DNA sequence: TGTGCCAGCAGCCCCCCGGACAGGAGGGGTGAAAAACTGTTTTTT.

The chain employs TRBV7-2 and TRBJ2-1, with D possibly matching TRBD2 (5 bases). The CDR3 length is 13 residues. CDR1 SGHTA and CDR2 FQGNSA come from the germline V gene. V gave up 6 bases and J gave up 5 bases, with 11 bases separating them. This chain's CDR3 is CASRSGLNNEQFF. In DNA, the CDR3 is TGTGCCAGCAGGTCCGGACTCAACAATGAGCAGTTCTTC.

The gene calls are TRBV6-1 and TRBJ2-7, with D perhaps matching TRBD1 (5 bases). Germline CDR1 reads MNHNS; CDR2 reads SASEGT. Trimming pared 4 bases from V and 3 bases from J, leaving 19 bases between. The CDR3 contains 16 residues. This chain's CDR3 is CASSAPGDSRDYEQYF. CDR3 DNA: TGTGCCAGCAGTGCACCCGGCGACAGTAGGGACTACGAGCAGTACTTC.

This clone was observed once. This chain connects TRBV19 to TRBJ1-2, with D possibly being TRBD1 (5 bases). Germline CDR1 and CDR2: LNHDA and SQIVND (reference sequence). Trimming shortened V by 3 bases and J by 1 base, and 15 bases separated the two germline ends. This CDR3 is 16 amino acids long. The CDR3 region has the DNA TGTGCCAGTAGTATTATATTCTCCAGGGTTAACTATGGCTACACCTTC. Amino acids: CASSIIFSRVNYGYTF.

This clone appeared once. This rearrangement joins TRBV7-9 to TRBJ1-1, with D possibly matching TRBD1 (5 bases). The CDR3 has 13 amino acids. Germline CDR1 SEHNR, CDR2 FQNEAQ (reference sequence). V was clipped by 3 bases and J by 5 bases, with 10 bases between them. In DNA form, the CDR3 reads TGTGCCAGCAGCTTGCAGGGTGGGACTGAAGCTTTCTTT. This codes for CASSLQGGTEAFF.

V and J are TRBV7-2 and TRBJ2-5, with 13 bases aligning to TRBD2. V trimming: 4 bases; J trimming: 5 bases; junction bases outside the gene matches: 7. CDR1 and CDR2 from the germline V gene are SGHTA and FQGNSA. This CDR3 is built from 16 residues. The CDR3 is CASSSGLAGEWETQYF. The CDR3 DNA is TGTGCCAGCAGCTCCGGACTAGCGGGAGAATGGGAGACCCAGTACTTC.

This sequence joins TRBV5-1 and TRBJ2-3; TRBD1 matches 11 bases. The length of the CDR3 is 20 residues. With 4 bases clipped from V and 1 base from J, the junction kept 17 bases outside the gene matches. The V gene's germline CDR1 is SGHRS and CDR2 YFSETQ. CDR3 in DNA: TGCGCCAGCAGCCTTCCCCGGACAGGGGGCGACAGCCGGGGCACAGATACGCAGTATTTT. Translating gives CASSLPRTGGDSRGTDTQYF.

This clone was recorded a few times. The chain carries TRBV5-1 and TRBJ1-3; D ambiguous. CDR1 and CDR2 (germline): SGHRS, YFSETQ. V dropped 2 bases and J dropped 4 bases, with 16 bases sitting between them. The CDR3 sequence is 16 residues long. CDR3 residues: CASSFERPDSGNTIYF. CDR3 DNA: TGCGCCAGCAGCTTTGAACGGCCGGATAGCGGAAACACCATATATTTT. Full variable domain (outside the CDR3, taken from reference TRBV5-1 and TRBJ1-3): KAGVTQTPRYLIKTRGQQVTLSCSPISGHRSVSWYQQTPGQGLQFLFEYFSETQRNKGNFPGRFSGRQFSNSRSEMNVSTLELGDSALYLCASSFERPDSGNTIYFGEGSWLTVV.

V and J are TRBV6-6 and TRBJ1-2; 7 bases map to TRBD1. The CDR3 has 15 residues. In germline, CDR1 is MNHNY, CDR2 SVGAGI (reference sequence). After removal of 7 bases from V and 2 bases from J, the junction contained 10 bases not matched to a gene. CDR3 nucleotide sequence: TGTGCCAGCACCGACAGGGCAGGGGACAACTATGGCTACACCTTC. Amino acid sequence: CASTDRAGDNYGYTF.

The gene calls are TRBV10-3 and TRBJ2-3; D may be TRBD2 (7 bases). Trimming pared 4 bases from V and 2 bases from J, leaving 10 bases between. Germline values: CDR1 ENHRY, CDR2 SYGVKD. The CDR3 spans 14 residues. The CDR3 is CAISAGGPTDTQYF. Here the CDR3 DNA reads TGTGCCATCAGTGCGGGGGGCCCCACAGATACGCAGTATTTT.

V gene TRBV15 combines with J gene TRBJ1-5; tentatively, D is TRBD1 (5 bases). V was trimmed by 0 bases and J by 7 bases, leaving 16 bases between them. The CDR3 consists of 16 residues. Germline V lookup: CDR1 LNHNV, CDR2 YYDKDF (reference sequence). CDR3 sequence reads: CATSRDYAGEGQPQHF. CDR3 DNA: TGTGCCACCAGCAGAGATTATGCGGGGGAGGGGCAGCCCCAGCATTTT.

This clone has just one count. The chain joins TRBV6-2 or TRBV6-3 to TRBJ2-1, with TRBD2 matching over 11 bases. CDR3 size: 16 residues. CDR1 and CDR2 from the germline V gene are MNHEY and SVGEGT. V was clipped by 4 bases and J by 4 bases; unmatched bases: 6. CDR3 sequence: CASSLRLAGGYNEQFF. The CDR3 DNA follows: TGTGCCAGCAGTTTAAGGCTAGCGGGGGGATACAATGAGCAGTTCTTC.

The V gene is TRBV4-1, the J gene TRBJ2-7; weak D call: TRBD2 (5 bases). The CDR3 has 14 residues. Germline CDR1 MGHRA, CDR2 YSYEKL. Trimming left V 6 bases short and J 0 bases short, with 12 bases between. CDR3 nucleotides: TGCGCCAGCAGGCTCCGGGATGACTCCTACGAGCAGTACTTC. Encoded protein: CASRLRDDSYEQYF.

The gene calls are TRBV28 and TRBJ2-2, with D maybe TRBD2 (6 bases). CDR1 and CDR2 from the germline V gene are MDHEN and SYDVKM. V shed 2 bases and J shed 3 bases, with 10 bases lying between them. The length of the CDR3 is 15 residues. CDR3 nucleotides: TGTGCCAGCAGTTTAGCGGGGATGGACACCGGGGAGCTGTTTTTT. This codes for CASSLAGMDTGELFF.

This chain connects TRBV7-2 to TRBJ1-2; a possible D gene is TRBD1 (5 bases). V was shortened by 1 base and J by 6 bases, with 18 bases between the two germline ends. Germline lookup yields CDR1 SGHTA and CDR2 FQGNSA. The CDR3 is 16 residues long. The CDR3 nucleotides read TGTGCCAGCAGCTTAGGGTTCACTCCAGGGAACCATGGCTACACCTTC. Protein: CASSLGFTPGNHGYTF. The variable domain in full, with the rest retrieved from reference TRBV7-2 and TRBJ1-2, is GAGVSQSPSNKVTEKGKDVELRCDPISGHTALYWYRQSLGQGLEFLIYFQGNSAPDKSGLPSDRFSAERTGGSVSTLTIQRTQQEDSAVYLCASSLGFTPGNHGYTFGSGTRLTVV.

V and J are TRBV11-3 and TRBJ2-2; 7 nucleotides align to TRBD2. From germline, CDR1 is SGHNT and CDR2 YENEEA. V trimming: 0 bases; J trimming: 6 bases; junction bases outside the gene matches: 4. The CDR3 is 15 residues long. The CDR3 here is CASSLDGGSAGELFF. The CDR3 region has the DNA TGTGCCAGCAGCTTAGATGGCGGGAGCGCCGGGGAGCTGTTTTTT.

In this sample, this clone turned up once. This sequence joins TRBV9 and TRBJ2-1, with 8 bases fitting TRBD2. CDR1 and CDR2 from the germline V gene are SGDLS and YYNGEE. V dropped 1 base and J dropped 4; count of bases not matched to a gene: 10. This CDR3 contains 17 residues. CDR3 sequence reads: CASSVRPAGEKYNEQFF. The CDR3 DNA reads TGTGCCAGCAGCGTACGTCCAGCGGGGGAGAAATACAATGAGCAGTTCTTC.

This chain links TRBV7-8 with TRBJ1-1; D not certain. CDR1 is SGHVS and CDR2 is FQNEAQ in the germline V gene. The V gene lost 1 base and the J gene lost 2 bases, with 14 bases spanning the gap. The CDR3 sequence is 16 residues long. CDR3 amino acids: CASSLVVGGRNTEAFF. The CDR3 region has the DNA TGTGCCAGCAGCTTAGTGGTGGGCGGGCGTAACACTGAAGCTTTCTTT. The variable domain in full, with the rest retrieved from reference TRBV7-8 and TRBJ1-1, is GAGVSQSPRYKVAKRGQDVALRCDPISGHVSLFWYQQALGQGPEFLTYFQNEAQLDKSGLPSDRFFAERPEGSVSTLKIQRTQQEDSAVYLCASSLVVGGRNTEAFFGQGTRLTVV.

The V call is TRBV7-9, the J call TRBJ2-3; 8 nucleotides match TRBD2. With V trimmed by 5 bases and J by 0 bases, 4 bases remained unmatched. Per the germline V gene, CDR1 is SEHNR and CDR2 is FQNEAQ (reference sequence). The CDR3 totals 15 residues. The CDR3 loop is CASSPSGGSTDTQYF. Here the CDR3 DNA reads TGTGCCAGCAGCCCGAGCGGGGGCAGCACAGATACGCAGTATTTT.

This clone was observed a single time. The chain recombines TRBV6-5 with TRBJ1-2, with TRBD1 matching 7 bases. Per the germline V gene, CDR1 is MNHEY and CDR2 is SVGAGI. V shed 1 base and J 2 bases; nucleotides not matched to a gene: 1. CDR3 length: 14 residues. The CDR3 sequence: CASSYFRGNYGYTF. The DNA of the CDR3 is TGTGCCAGCAGTTACTTCAGGGGGAACTATGGCTACACCTTC.

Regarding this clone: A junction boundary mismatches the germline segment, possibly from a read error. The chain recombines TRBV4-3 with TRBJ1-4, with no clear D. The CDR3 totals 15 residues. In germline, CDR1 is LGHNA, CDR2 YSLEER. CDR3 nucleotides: TGCGCCAGCAGCCAAGATGGCGCAACTAATGAAAAACTGCTTTTT. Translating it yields CASSQDGATNEKLLF.

The DNA of the CDR3 is TGTGCCAGCAGTGAACCTGCTGGAAACACCATATATTTT. Its translation: CASSEPAGNTIYF. The chain carries TRBV25-1 and TRBJ1-3; unclear D gene. V lost 2 bases to trimming and J lost 2 bases, with 4 bases between them. The germline V gene encodes CDR1 MGHDK and CDR2 SYGVNS. The CDR3 sequence is 13 residues long.

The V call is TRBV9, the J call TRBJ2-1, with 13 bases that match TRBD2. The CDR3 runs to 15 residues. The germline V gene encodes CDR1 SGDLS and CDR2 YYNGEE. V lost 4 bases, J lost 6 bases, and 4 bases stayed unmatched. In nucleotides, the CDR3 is TGTGCCAGCAGCCAGGGACTAGCGGGACTCAATGAGCAGTTCTTC. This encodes CASSQGLAGLNEQFF.

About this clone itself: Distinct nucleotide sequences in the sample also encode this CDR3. CDR3 residues: CASSPPNRYSGNTIYF. The CDR3 nucleotides read TGTGCCAGCTCACCACCAAACAGGTACTCTGGAAACACCATATATTTT. The chain couples TRBV18 to TRBJ1-3; possible D gene TRBD1, 5 bases. The V end lost 0 bases, the J end lost 0 bases, and 9 bases lay between the germline ends. The germline V gene encodes CDR1 KGHSH and CDR2 LQKENI. The CDR3 covers 16 residues.

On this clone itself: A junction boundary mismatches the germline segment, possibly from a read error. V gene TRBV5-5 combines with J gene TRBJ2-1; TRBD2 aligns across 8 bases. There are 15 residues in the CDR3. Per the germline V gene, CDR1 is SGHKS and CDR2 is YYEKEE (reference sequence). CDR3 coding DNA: TGTGCCAGCAGATTGGGTAGCGGGGATTCTAATGAGCAGTTCTTC. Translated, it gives CASRLGSGDSNEQFF.

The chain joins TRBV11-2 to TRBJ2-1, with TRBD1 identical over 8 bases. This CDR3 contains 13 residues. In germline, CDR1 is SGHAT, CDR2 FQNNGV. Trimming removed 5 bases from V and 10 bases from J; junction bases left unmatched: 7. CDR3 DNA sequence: TGTGCCAGCAGCACGGACAGGGCGAACGAGCAGTTCTTC. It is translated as CASSTDRANEQFF.

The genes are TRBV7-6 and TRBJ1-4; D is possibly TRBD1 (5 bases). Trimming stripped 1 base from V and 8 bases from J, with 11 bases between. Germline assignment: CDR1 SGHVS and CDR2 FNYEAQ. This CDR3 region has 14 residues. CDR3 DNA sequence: TGTGCCAGCAGCTTAGGACTTCGGGGGGAAAAACTGTTTTTT. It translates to CASSLGLRGEKLFF.

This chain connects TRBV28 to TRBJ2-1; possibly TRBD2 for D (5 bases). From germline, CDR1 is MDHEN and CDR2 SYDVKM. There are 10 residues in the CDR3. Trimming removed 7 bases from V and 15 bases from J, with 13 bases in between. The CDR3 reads CASMRVSLFF. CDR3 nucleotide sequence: TGTGCCAGCATGCGGGTTTCGTTGTTCTTC.

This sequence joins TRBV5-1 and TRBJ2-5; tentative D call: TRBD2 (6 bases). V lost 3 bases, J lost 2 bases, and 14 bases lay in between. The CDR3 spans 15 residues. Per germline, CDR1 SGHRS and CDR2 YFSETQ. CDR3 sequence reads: CASSWAGGNQETQYF. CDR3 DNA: TGCGCCAGCAGCTGGGCCGGGGGAAATCAAGAGACCCAGTACTTC.

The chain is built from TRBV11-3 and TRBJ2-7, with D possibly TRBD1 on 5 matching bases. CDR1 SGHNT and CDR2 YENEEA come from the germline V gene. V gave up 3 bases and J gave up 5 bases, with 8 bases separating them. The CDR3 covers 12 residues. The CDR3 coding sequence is TGTGCCAGCAGCTTTTCAGGGAACGAGCAGTACTTC. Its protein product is CASSFSGNEQYF. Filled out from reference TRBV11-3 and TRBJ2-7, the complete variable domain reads EAGVVQSPRYKIIEKKQPVAFWCNPISGHNTLYWYLQNLGQGPELLIRYENEEAVDDSQLPKDRFSAERLKGVDSTLKIQPAELGDSAVYLCASSFSGNEQYFGPGTRLTVT.